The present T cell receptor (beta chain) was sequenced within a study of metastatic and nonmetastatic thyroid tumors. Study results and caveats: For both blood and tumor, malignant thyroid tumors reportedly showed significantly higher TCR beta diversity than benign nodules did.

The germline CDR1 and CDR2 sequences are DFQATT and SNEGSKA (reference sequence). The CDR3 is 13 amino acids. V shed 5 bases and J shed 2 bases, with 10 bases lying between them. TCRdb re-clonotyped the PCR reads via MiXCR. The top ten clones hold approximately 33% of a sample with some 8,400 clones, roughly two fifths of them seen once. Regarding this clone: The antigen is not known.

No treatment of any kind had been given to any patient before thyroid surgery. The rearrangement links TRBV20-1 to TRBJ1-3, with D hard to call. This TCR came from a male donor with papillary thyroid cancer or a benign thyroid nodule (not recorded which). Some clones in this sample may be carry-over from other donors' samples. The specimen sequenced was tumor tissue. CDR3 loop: CSASVTAGNTIYF. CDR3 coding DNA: TGCAGTGCTTCGGTGACCGCTGGAAACACCATATATTTT.